This T cell receptor (beta chain) was found in a study of blood T cells in healthy people across ages. Donors ranged from about 6 to 95 years old and were healthy Caucasians in Russia. As for this clonotype: Its antigen is still unknown.

The second PCR ran about 6 to 11 cycles with a sample-barcoded 5' primer and J-beta primers. In TCRdb, the 5' RACE reads were re-called with MiXCR into one record per CDR3 protein. The table includes approximately 800,000 distinct CDR3 sequences, about 61% detected once. Germline loops: CDR1 MNHEY, CDR2 SVGEGT. The CDR3 is 14 residues long. The V and J ends lost 2 bases and 0 bases respectively, with 7 bases between them. Study-wide findings and caveats: PBMC samples, being unsorted, prevented any conclusive comparison of naive and antigen-experienced cells.

Sequenced material: blood. The clonotype was recovered from a man aged 35 to 55 in good health. The chain employs TRBV6-2 or TRBV6-3 and TRBJ1-2; no firm D call. The CDR3 region is CASSYDRANYGYTF. The CDR3 nucleotides are TGTGCCAGCAGTTACGACCGAGCTAACTATGGCTACACCTTC.